This T cell receptor (beta chain) is drawn from a study of shared clonotypes between healthy human individuals. Study outcomes and limitations: Donors were few, which limited the genetic and exposure-history diversity represented. Sampling covered blood only; tissue repertoires likely differ.

Trimming cost V 6 bases and J 7 bases, with 18 bases left between them. The CDR3 length is 14 residues. Germline CDR1 MNHEY, CDR2 SVGAGI. Using immunoSEQ multiplex PCR, the repertoire was profiled, and TCRdb retains in-frame clones only, with some absent. The table records roughly 2.5 million clones, more than 90% of them present only once. Each sample came from a Caucasian adult donor living in Nashville, Tennessee. With respect to this clone: Its cognate antigen is unknown.

Sequences were obtained from naive CD4+ T cells sorted from blood. Subset meaning: CD45RA+ positively selected. The chain couples TRBV6-5 to TRBJ1-1; D is possibly TRBD1 (5 bases). This TCR was sampled from a man younger than 35 in good health. CDR3 in DNA: TGTGCCAGCAGAGACCCGGGGACGGTATATGAAGCTTTCTTT. It translates to CASRDPGTVYEAFF.